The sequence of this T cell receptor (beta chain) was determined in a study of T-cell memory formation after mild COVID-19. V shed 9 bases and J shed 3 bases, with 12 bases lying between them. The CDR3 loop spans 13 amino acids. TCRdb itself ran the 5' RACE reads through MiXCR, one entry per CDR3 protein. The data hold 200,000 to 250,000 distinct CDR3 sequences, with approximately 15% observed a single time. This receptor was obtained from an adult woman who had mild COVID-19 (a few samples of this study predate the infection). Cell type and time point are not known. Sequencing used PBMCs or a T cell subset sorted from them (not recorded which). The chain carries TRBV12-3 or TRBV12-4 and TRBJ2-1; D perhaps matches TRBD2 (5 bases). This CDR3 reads CASGSAVYNEQFF. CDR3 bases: TGTGCCAGTGGGAGCGCGGTCTACAATGAGCAGTTCTTC.